A single T cell receptor (beta chain) is shown here with its context. Its antigen is not known. Germline values: CDR1 SEHNR, CDR2 FQNEAQ (reference sequence). This CDR3 spans 14 amino acids. The ends were cut back, 5 bases at V and 4 bases at J, with 15 bases in the middle. The entry originates in a study of T cell responses to AZD1222 COVID-19 vaccine. Here immunoSEQ multiplex PCR was the method, and the copy in TCRdb shows in-frame clones only, minus some. The table shows about 100,000 clones, with around 92% occurring only once. Study-wide results and limits: Once two AZD1222 doses were given, Spike-specific TCR breadth and depth went up.

The sequenced sample was peripheral blood, obtained 28 days after the second AZD1222 dose. This TCR was sampled from an adult who received the AZD1222 COVID-19 vaccine. This chain links TRBV7-9 with TRBJ2-7; no clear D. The CDR3 here is CASSLRGGGYEQYF. The CDR3 nucleotides read TGTGCCAGCAGCCTACGAGGCGGCGGATACGAGCAGTACTTC.